The 23 T cell receptor beta chains presented below share a single source sample, sequenced in a study of shared T cell receptors in the human thymus (dated by TCRdb to the early 2020s). Libraries were made using the immunoSEQ multiplex PCR assay. Entries here come from immuneACCESS through TCRdb and include only in-frame sequences with V and J called. Some clones fail to appear in such tables; in the studies checked, an unresolved V gene covers under half of the shortfall, and the cause of the remainder is unknown. The sample table shows approximately 580,000 clones, and 75% to 80% are seen once. More than 0.01% of the sample lies in the top ten. Separately, the same data were catalogued under a study of human thymus T cells.

The specimen was thymocytes. Source of these receptors: a boy younger than two with a congenital heart defect. Donor details come from another sample of the same person, matched by shared clones.

V usage is TRBV5-6 and J usage is TRBJ2-7; 8 bases map to TRBD2. Germline V gives CDR1 SGHDT, CDR2 YYEEEE. V dropped 0 bases and J dropped 0; count of bases not matched to a gene: 5. The CDR3 has 16 residues. The CDR3 region is CASSLGTSGLSYEQYF. For the CDR3, the DNA is TGTGCCAGCAGCTTGGGCACTAGCGGCCTCTCCTACGAGCAGTACTTC.

The chain combines TRBV7-2 with TRBJ2-7, with a possible D match to TRBD1 (5 bases). V gave up 5 bases and J gave up 0 bases, with 8 bases separating them. Germline V lookup: CDR1 SGHTA, CDR2 FQGNSA. The length of the CDR3 is 13 residues. The CDR3 DNA reads as TGTGCCAGCAGCCGGACATCCTCCTACGAGCAGTACTTC. Translating it yields CASSRTSSYEQYF.

CDR3 bases: TGTGCCAGCAGCGCCAGGACAGGGCACTCTGGAAACACCATATATTTT. Translating gives CASSARTGHSGNTIYF. The genes are TRBV9 and TRBJ1-3; 8 nucleotides match TRBD1. CDR3 size: 16 residues. Germline V CDR1 and CDR2: SGDLS, YYNGEE. Losses at the gene ends were 3 bases for V and 0 bases for J; bases not matched to a gene: 5.

The chain joins TRBV10-1 to TRBJ2-1; possible D gene TRBD2, 6 bases. Germline V CDR1 and CDR2: WNHNN, SYGVQD (reference sequence). The CDR3 has 12 amino acids. The V end lost 8 bases, the J end lost 6 bases, and 11 bases lay between the germline ends. The chain's CDR3 is CASSLGGNEQFF. The CDR3 bases are TGCGCCAGCTCCCTGGGGGGCAATGAGCAGTTCTTC.

This chain uses TRBV5-6 with TRBJ2-5; tentatively, D is TRBD1 (5 bases). The J call may be wrong; the DNA end is better matched by TRBJ2-7. The CDR3 has 12 residues. CDR1 and CDR2 (germline): SGHDT, YYEEEE. The CDR3 sequence is CASSWRRGEQYF. The DNA for the CDR3 is TGTGCCAGCAGCTGGCGTAGGGGCGAGCAGTACTTC.

Concerning this clone: This specimen includes other DNA sequences encoding the same CDR3. This rearrangement joins TRBV18 to TRBJ2-7, with 8 bases fitting TRBD2. Trimming took 3 bases from V and 5 from J; bases not matched to a gene: 3. The germline V gene has CDR1 KGHSH and CDR2 LQKENI. This CDR3 is built from 13 residues. CDR3 nucleotide sequence: TGTGCCAGCTCACCCGGGACTAGTGACGAGCAGTACTTC. Translating gives CASSPGTSDEQYF.

The chain joins TRBV28 to TRBJ1-5; D is undetermined. There are 16 residues in the CDR3. Between the trimmed V and J ends, which lost 6 bases and 5 bases, there was a span of 20 bases. From germline, CDR1 is MDHEN and CDR2 SYDVKM. This chain's CDR3 is CASRQDCTWPHQPQHF. The CDR3 coding sequence is TGTGCCAGCAGACAAGACTGTACGTGGCCTCATCAGCCCCAGCATTTT.

The rearrangement uses TRBV4-1 and TRBJ2-1; TRBD2 agrees at 13 bases. Germline V gene sequence: CDR1 MGHRA, CDR2 YSYEKL. The junction had 9 bases not matched to a gene; V was cut back by 3 bases and J by 7 bases. The CDR3 is 17 residues long. CDR3 amino acids: CASSQPTSGRARNEQFF. The CDR3 DNA is TGCGCCAGCAGCCAGCCCACTAGCGGGAGGGCCAGGAATGAGCAGTTCTTC.

V usage is TRBV30 and J usage is TRBJ2-7, with D possibly being TRBD2 (5 bases). The CDR3 is 13 residues long. The germline gives CDR1 GTSNPN, CDR2 SVGIG (reference sequence). Trimming stripped 2 bases from V and 2 bases from J, with 10 bases between. The CDR3 loop is CAWSSGKPYEQYF. CDR3 nucleotides: TGTGCCTGGAGTTCGGGAAAACCCTACGAGCAGTACTTC.

This chain uses TRBV11-3 with TRBJ1-1, with D uncertain. Trimming removed 2 bases from V and 2 bases from J, with 6 bases in between. This CDR3 region has 13 residues. Germline values: CDR1 SGHNT, CDR2 YENEEA. The CDR3 reads CASSLTVNTEAFF. The DNA for the CDR3 is TGTGCCAGCAGCTTAACGGTTAACACTGAAGCTTTCTTT.

The V and J genes are TRBV7-8 and TRBJ1-2, with 8 bases matching TRBD1. Germline V gene lookup returns CDR1 SGHVS and CDR2 FQNEAQ. V gave up 4 bases and J gave up 6 bases; unmatched junction bases: 10. This CDR3 has 15 amino acids. This chain's CDR3 is CASSSHRGVTDGYTF. CDR3 coding DNA: TGTGCCAGCAGCTCCCACAGGGGGGTAACGGATGGCTACACCTTC.

The rearrangement links TRBV27 to TRBJ2-7; 9 nucleotides align to TRBD2. V shed 5 bases, J shed 5 bases, and the junction held 10 bases outside the gene matches. The CDR3 runs 15 residues. Germline CDR1 and CDR2: MNHEY and SMNVEV (reference sequence). The CDR3 loop is CASSEGLASPHEQYF. For the CDR3, the DNA is TGTGCCAGCAGTGAGGGACTAGCTTCGCCGCACGAGCAGTACTTC.

J is TRBJ2-2 and V is TRBV6-6; D uncertain. CDR3 length: 14 amino acids. Trimming removed 7 bases from V and 3 bases from J, with 12 bases in between. Germline CDR1 reads MNHNY; CDR2 reads SVGAGI (reference sequence). This CDR3 is CASIKQSHTGELFF. The CDR3 DNA reads TGTGCCAGCATCAAACAGAGCCACACCGGGGAGCTGTTTTTT.

V gene TRBV28 combines with J gene TRBJ2-7; 8 positions agree with TRBD2. V gave up 10 bases and J gave up 6 bases; unmatched junction bases: 14. CDR3 length: 14 residues. Per the germline V gene, CDR1 is MDHEN and CDR2 is SYDVKM. CDR3: CATLTSGPYVEQYF. CDR3 nucleotides: TGTGCCACCTTAACTAGCGGCCCCTACGTCGAGCAGTACTTC.

The V call is TRBV25-1, the J call TRBJ2-1, with TRBD2 matching over 7 bases. CDR1 and CDR2 (germline): MGHDK, SYGVNS. Trimming took 3 bases from V and 6 from J; bases not matched to a gene: 5. This CDR3 comprises 14 residues. This chain's CDR3 is CASSEGGRANEQFF. The CDR3 nucleotides read TGTGCCAGCAGTGAGGGAGGGAGGGCCAATGAGCAGTTCTTC.

This clone was seen a few times. The chain carries TRBV28 and TRBJ2-7; 9 bases fit TRBD2. Trimming cost V 6 bases and J 5 bases; bases outside gene matches: 11. The CDR3 sequence is 15 residues long. Germline values: CDR1 MDHEN, CDR2 SYDVKM. The CDR3 bases are TGTGCCAGCAGCACCCTTGGCGGGAGGGAGCACGAGCAGTACTTC. Amino acid sequence: CASSTLGGREHEQYF.

The chain couples TRBV7-9 to TRBJ2-7, with 8 bases matching TRBD1. The trim removed 7 bases at V and 1 base at J, leaving 18 bases unmatched. The V gene's germline CDR1 is SEHNR and CDR2 FQNEAQ (reference sequence). The CDR3 covers 18 residues. The CDR3 DNA is TGTGCCAGCACCCCTAACGGGGCCAGGGGGCAAGATTCCTACGAGCAGTACTTC. Its protein is CASTPNGARGQDSYEQYF.

The chain carries TRBV7-6 and TRBJ1-1; D unclear. V was trimmed by 4 bases and J by 1 base, leaving 13 bases between them. This CDR3 region has 15 residues. The germline gives CDR1 SGHVS, CDR2 FNYEAQ. CDR3 nucleotide sequence: TGTGCCAGCAGCTCCTTCAAACACAAGAACACTGAAGCTTTCTTT. It encodes CASSSFKHKNTEAFF.

This chain uses TRBV6-1 with TRBJ1-5; TRBD1 matches at 9 bases. The CDR3 is 15 residues long. The ends lost 8 bases at V and 7 bases at J; junction bases unmatched: 12. CDR1 and CDR2 (germline): MNHNS, SASEGT. CDR3 residues: CASQLGTGYRQPQHF. CDR3 sequence (DNA): TGTGCCAGCCAATTGGGGACAGGGTACCGGCAGCCCCAGCATTTT.

The V and J genes are TRBV5-1 and TRBJ2-1; tentative D call: TRBD2 (6 bases). The V end lost 4 bases, the J end lost 15 bases, and 17 bases lay between the germline ends. CDR3 length: 12 residues. CDR1 and CDR2 (germline): SGHRS, YFSETQ. Written as DNA, the CDR3 is TGCGCCAGCAGCCCCCAGGGAGGATTAAGGTTCTTC. Translating gives CASSPQGGLRFF.

The chain combines TRBV6-4 with TRBJ2-3; D not resolved. Trimming pared 2 bases from V and 6 bases from J, leaving 12 bases between. The CDR3 is made up of 14 amino acids. Looked up from germline, CDR1 is MRHNA and CDR2 is SNTAGT. Written as DNA, the CDR3 is TGTGCCAGCAGTGACCCCGCACTGAGTGATACGCAGTATTTT. Encoded protein: CASSDPALSDTQYF.

V gene TRBV4-3 combines with J gene TRBJ1-1; TRBD1 is a possible D gene (6 bases). Trimming took 9 bases from V and 0 from J, leaving 11 bases between them. CDR1 is LGHNA, CDR2 YSLEER, per germline. This CDR3 has 13 amino acids. CDR3: CARRRQVNTEAFF. The CDR3 DNA reads as TGCGCCAGAAGGAGACAGGTGAACACTGAAGCTTTCTTT.

The genes are TRBV11-2 and TRBJ1-1; perhaps TRBD1 as D (5 bases). The CDR3 has 15 residues. V was shortened by 5 bases and J by 4 bases, with 17 bases between the two germline ends. CDR1 is SGHAT, CDR2 FQNNGV, per germline. CDR3 sequence reads: CASSGAAQGSTEAFF. For the CDR3, the DNA is TGTGCCAGCAGCGGGGCGGCGCAGGGCAGCACTGAAGCTTTCTTT. Based on the CDR3 plus reference TRBV11-2 and TRBJ1-1, the full variable domain is EAGVAQSPRYKIIEKRQSVAFWCNPISGHATLYWYQQILGQGPKLLIQFQNNGVVDDSQLPKDRFSAERLKGVDSTLKIQPAKLEDSAVYLCASSGAAQGSTEAFFGQGTRLTVV.